The source of this T cell receptor beta chain is a study of blood T cell repertoires in COVID-19. Study-wide background: PBMCs, B-cell-depleted T cells, or T cells provided the cDNA or gDNA that made up the material.

After removal of 5 bases from V and 1 base from J, the junction contained 9 bases not matched to a gene. CDR3 length: 17 amino acids. Germline assignment: CDR1 MGHRA and CDR2 YSYEKL. Assay: immunoSEQ multiplex PCR; the TCRdb copy retains only in-frame clones and omits some. The sample consists of approximately 360,000 clones, roughly nine tenths of them appearing once. The specimen was peripheral blood. This clonotype was obtained from a man in his forties with acute or convalescent COVID-19. The rearrangement uses TRBV4-1 and TRBJ2-7; 12 bases are shared with TRBD2. The CDR3 spells CASSRLAGAILSYEQYF. The CDR3 DNA is TGCGCCAGCAGCAGACTAGCGGGGGCGATCCTTTCCTACGAGCAGTACTTC.